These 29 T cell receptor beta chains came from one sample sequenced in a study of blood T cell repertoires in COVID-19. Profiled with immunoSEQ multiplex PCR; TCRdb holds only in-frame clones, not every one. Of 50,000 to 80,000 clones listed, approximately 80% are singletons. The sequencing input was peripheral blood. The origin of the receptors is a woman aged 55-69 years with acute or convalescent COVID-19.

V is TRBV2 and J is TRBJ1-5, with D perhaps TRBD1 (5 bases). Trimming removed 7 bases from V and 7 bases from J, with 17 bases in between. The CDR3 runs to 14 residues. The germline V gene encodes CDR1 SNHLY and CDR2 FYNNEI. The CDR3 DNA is TGTGCCAGCACTAGCGAGGGGCTGGAGCAGCCCCAGCATTTT. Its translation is CASTSEGLEQPQHF. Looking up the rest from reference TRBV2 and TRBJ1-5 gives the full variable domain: EPEVTQTPSHQVTQMGQEVILRCVPISNHLYFYWYRQILGQKVEFLVSFYNNEISEKSEIFDDQFSVERPDGSNFTLKIRSTKLEDSAMYFCASTSEGLEQPQHFGDGTRLSIL.

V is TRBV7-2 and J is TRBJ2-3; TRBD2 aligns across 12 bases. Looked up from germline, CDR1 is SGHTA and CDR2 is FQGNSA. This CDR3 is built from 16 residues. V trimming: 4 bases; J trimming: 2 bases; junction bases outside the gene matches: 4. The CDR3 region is CASSSTSGGTTDTQYF. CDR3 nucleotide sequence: TGTGCCAGCAGCTCCACTAGCGGGGGGACCACAGATACGCAGTATTTT.

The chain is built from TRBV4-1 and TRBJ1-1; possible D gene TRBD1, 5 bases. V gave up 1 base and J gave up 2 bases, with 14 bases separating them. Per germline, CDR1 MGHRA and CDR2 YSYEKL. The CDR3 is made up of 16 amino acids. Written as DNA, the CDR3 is TGCGCCAGCAGCCAAGGGGGTGGTCGGACAAACACTGAAGCTTTCTTT. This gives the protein CASSQGGGRTNTEAFF.

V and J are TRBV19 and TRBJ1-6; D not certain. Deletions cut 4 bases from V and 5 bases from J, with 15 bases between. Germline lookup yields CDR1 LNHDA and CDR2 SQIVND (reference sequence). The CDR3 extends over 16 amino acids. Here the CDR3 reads CASSTGNTANNSPLHF. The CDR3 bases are TGTGCCAGTAGTACTGGTAACACAGCAAATAATTCACCCCTCCACTTT.

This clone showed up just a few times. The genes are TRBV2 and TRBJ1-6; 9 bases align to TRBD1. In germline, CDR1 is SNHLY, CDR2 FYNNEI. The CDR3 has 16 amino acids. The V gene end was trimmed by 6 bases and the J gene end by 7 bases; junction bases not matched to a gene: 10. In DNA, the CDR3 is TGTGCCAGCAGCGACGGATGGGGACAGGGAAATTCACCCCTCCACTTT. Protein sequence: CASSDGWGQGNSPLHF.

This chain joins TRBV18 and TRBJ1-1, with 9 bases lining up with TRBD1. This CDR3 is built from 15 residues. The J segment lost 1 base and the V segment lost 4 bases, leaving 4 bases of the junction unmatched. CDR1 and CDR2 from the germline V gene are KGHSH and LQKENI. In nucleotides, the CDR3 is TGTGCCAGCTCACTTAAGACAGGGGGGAACACTGAAGCTTTCTTT. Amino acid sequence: CASSLKTGGNTEAFF.

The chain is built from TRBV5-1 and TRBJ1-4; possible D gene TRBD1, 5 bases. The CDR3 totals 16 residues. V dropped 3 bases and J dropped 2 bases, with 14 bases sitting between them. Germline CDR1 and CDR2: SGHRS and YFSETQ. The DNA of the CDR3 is TGCGCCAGCAGCTCTACCGCGGCAGGGACTAATGAAAAACTGTTTTTT. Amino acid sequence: CASSSTAAGTNEKLFF.

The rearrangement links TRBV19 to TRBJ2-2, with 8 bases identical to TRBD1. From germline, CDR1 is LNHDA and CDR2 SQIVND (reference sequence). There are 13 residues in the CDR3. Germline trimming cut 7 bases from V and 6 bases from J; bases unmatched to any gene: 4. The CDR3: CASNVQGAGELFF. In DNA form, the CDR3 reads TGTGCCAGTAATGTACAGGGGGCCGGGGAGCTGTTTTTT.

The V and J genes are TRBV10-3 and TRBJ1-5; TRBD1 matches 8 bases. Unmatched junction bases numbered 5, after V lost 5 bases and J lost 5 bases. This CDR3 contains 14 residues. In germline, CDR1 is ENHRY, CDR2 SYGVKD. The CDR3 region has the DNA TGTGCCATCAGTCAGGGGGCCGCCCATCAGCCCCAGCATTTT. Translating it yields CAISQGAAHQPQHF.

DNA for the CDR3: TGTGCCAGCAGCTTACCTCGCTCTGGAAACACCATATATTTT. Translation: CASSLPRSGNTIYF. V is TRBV7-2 and J is TRBJ1-3, with no clear D. Deletions cut 2 bases from V and 0 bases from J, with 5 bases between. CDR1 is SGHTA, CDR2 FQGNSA, per germline. CDR3 length: 14 amino acids.

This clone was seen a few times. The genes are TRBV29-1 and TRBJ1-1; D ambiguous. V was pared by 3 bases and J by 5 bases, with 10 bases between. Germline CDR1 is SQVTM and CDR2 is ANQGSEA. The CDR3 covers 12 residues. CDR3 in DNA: TGCAGCGTTGAGTTATTCGGGACTGAAGCTTTCTTT. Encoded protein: CSVELFGTEAFF.

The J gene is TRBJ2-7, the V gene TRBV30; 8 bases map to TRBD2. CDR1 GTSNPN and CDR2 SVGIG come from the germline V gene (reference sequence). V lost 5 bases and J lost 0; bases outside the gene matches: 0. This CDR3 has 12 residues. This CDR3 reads CAWGTSSYEQYF. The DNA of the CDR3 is TGTGCCTGGGGGACTAGCTCCTACGAGCAGTACTTC.

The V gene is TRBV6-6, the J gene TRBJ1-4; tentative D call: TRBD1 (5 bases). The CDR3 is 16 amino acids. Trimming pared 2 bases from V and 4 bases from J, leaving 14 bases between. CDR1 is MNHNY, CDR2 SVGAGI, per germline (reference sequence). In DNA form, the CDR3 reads TGTGCCAGCAGTTACCGGCAGGGCGGGGGTAATGAAAAACTGTTTTTT. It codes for CASSYRQGGGNEKLFF.

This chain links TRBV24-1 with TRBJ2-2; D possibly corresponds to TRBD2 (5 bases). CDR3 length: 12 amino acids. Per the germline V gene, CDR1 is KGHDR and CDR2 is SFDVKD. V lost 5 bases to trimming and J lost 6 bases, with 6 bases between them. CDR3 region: CATSGGAGELFF. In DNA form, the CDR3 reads TGTGCCACCAGTGGGGGAGCCGGGGAGCTGTTTTTT.

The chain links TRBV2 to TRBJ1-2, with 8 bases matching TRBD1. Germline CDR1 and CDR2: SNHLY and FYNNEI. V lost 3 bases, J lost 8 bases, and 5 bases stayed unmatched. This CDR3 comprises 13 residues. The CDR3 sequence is CASSDSGGGGYTF. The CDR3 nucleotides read TGTGCCAGCAGTGATTCAGGGGGCGGAGGCTACACCTTC.

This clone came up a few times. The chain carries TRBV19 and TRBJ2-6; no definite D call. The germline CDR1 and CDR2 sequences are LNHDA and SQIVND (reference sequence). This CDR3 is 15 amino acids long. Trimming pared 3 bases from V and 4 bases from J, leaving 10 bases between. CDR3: CASSIVAVGANVLTF. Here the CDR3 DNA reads TGTGCCAGTAGTATCGTGGCGGTGGGGGCCAACGTCCTGACTTTC.

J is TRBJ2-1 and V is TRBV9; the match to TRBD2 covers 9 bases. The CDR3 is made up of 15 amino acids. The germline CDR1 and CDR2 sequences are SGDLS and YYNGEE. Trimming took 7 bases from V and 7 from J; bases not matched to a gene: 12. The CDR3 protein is CASGTGAGGRNEQFF. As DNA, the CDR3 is TGTGCCAGCGGCACTGGAGCGGGGGGTCGAAATGAGCAGTTCTTC.

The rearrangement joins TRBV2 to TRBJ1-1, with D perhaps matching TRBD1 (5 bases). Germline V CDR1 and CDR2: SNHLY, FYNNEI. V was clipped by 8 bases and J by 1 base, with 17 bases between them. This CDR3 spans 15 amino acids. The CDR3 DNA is TGTGCCAGCCAGGCGCAGGGCGGGGCGAACACTGAAGCTTTCTTT. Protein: CASQAQGGANTEAFF.

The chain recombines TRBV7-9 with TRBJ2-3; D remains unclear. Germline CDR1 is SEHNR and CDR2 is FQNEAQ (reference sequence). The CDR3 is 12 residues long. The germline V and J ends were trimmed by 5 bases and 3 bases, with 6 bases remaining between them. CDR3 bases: TGTGCCAGCAGCCCTCAGACAGATACGCAGTATTTT. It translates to CASSPQTDTQYF.

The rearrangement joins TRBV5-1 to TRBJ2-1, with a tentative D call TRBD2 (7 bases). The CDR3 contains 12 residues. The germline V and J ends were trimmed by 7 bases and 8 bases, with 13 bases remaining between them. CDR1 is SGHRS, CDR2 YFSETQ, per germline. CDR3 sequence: CASGGAMHEQFF. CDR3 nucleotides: TGCGCCAGCGGGGGGGCCATGCATGAGCAGTTCTTC.

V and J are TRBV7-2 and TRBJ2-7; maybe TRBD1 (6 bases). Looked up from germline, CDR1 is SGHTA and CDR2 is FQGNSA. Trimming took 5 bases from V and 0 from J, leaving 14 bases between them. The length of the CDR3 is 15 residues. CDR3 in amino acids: CASSPWDKLSYEQYF. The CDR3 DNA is TGTGCCAGCAGCCCCTGGGACAAACTCTCCTACGAGCAGTACTTC.

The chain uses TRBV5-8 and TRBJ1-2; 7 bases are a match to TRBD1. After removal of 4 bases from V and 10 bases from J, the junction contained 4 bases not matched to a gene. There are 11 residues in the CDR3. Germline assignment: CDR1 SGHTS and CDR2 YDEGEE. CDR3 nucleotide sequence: TGTGCCAGCAGCCGGGGACAGTCCTACACCTTC. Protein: CASSRGQSYTF.

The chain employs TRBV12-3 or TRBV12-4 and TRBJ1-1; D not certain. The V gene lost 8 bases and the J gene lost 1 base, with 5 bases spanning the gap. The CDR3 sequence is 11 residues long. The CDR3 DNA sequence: TGTGCCAGCCTAGAGAACACTGAAGCTTTCTTT. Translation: CASLENTEAFF.

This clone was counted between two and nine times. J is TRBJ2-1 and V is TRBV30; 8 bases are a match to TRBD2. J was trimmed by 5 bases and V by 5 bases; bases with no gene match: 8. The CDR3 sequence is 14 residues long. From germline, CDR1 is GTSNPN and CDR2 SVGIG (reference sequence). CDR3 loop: CAWYFSGANNEQFF. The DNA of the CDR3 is TGTGCCTGGTACTTTAGCGGGGCCAACAATGAGCAGTTCTTC.

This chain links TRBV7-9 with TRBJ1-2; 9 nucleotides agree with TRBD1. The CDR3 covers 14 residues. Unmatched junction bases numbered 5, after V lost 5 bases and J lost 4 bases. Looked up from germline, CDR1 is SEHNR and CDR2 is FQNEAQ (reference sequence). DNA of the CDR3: TGTGCCAGCAGCCCGGACAGGGGAGTCTATGGCTACACCTTC. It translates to CASSPDRGVYGYTF. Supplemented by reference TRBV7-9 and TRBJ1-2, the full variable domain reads DTGVSQNPRHKITKRGQNVTFRCDPISEHNRLYWYRQTLGQGPEFLTYFQNEAQLEKSRLLSDRFSAERPKGSFSTLEIQRTEQGDSAMYLCASSPDRGVYGYTFGSGTRLTVV.

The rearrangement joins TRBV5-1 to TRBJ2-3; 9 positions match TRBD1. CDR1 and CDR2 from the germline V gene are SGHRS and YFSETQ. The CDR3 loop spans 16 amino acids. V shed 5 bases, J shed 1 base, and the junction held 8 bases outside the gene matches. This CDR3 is CASRLQGAGGTDTQYF. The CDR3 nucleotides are TGCGCCAGCAGACTACAGGGGGCCGGGGGCACAGATACGCAGTATTTT.

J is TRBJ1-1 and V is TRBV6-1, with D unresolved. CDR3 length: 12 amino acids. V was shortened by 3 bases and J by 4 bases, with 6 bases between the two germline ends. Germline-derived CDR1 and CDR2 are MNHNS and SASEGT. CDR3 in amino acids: CASSDRFTEAFF. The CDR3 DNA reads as TGTGCCAGCAGTGACAGGTTCACTGAAGCTTTCTTT.

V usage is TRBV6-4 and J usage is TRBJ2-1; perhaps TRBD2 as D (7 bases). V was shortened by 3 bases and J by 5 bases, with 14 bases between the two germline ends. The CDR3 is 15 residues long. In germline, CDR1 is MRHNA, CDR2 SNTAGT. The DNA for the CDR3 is TGTGCCAGCAGTGAAGGGGGGGGACCCAACAATGAGCAGTTCTTC. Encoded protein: CASSEGGGPNNEQFF.

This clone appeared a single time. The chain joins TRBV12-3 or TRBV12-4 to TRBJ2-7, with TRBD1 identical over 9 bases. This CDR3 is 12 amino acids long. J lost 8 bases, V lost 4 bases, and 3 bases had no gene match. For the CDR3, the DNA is TGTGCCAGCAGTTCCGGGACAGGGAAGCAGTACTTC. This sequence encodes CASSSGTGKQYF.